Presented here are 27 T cell receptor beta chains from one specimen sequenced in a study of T cells after posttransplantation cyclophosphamide (dated by TCRdb to the mid-2010s). Library preparation used the immunoSEQ multiplex PCR assay. TCRdb took this table from immuneACCESS and kept in-frame rearrangements with V and J called. Such tables lack part of the clones; where checked against another copy, unresolved V genes explain under half of the gap, and the rest is unexplained. Here the sample lists 30,000 to 40,000 clones, none seen once only. The top ten constitute 2% to 3% of the sample. Sequenced: PBMCs. Receptors originate from a man over 45 in good health, CMV-negative, and a related stem cell transplant donor.

This clone showed up many times. The V call is TRBV19, the J call TRBJ1-1; D remains unclear. The ends were cut back, 6 bases at V and 3 bases at J, with 14 bases in the middle. Germline CDR1 and CDR2: LNHDA and SQIVND (reference sequence). CDR3 length: 14 amino acids. The CDR3 sequence: CASRDWRPDTEAFF. DNA for the CDR3: TGTGCCAGTAGGGACTGGCGGCCAGACACTGAAGCTTTCTTT.

The rearrangement uses TRBV10-2 and TRBJ2-5, with 10 bases aligning to TRBD2. The J call could be wrong; TRBJ2-7 is a better fit for the DNA end. This CDR3 is 16 amino acids long. CDR1 is WSHSY, CDR2 SAAADI, per germline. The CDR3 DNA follows: TGCGCCAGCAGTACCGGGACTAGCGTTCGATCCTACGAGCAGTACTTC. This sequence encodes CASSTGTSVRSYEQYF.

This clone was seen ten or more times. The V call is TRBV9, the J call TRBJ2-3, with 8 bases fitting TRBD1. With 3 bases clipped from V and 4 bases from J, the junction kept 7 bases outside the gene matches. The length of the CDR3 is 15 residues. Germline loops: CDR1 SGDLS, CDR2 YYNGEE. The CDR3: CASSESRGRPDTQYF. CDR3 in DNA: TGTGCCAGCAGCGAATCCAGGGGGCGCCCAGATACGCAGTATTTT. Filled out from reference TRBV9 and TRBJ2-3, the complete variable domain reads DSGVTQTPKHLITATGQRVTLRCSPRSGDLSVYWYQQSLDQGLQFLIQYYNGEERAKGNILERFSAQQFPDLHSELNLSSLELGDSALYFCASSESRGRPDTQYFGPGTRLTVL.

In its sample, this clone was seen many times. Other DNA sequences in this specimen translate into the identical CDR3. The chain carries TRBV29-1 and TRBJ2-2; 7 nucleotides agree with TRBD2. The CDR3 sequence is 12 residues long. Germline CDR1 is SQVTM and CDR2 is ANQGSEA. V trimming: 6 bases; J trimming: 7 bases; junction bases outside the gene matches: 5. The CDR3 coding sequence is TGCAGCGTGAGGGAGGGTGGCGGGGAGCTGTTTTTT. Translating gives CSVREGGGELFF.

This clone was counted at least ten times. The chain links TRBV2 to TRBJ2-5; D possibly corresponds to TRBD1 (6 bases). The V end was cut by 7 bases, the J end by 4 bases, with 19 bases between. The CDR3 is 15 residues long. In germline, CDR1 is SNHLY, CDR2 FYNNEI. The CDR3 DNA sequence: TGTGCCAGCATAAACCAACAGGGCGATCGAGAGACCCAGTACTTC. This encodes CASINQQGDRETQYF.

The chain employs TRBV14 and TRBJ1-3; possible D gene TRBD1, 5 bases. Looked up from germline, CDR1 is SGHDN and CDR2 is FVKESK. The CDR3 extends over 16 amino acids. The ends were cut back, 4 bases at V and 0 bases at J, with 13 bases in the middle. The CDR3 loop reads CASSRLQENSGNTIYF. In DNA, the CDR3 is TGTGCCAGCAGCCGCCTACAGGAGAACTCTGGAAACACCATATATTTT.

This clone was observed a few times. The chain has TRBV25-1 and TRBJ2-1, with D tentatively TRBD2 (6 bases). Germline lookup yields CDR1 MGHDK and CDR2 SYGVNS. The length of the CDR3 is 17 residues. V was clipped by 7 bases and J by 3 bases, with 22 bases between them. CDR3 loop: CASKVGGQSAGYNEQFF. CDR3 nucleotide sequence: TGTGCCAGCAAAGTCGGGGGTCAGAGCGCGGGCTACAATGAGCAGTTCTTC. The variable domain in full, with the rest retrieved from reference TRBV25-1 and TRBJ2-1, is EADIYQTPRYLVIGTGKKITLECSQTMGHDKMYWYQQDPGMELHLIHYSYGVNSTEKGDLSSESTVSRIRTEHFPLTLESARPSHTSQYLCASKVGGQSAGYNEQFFGPGTRLTVL.

This clone was seen repeatedly, ten times or more. The J gene is TRBJ2-1, the V gene TRBV7-3; the match to TRBD2 covers 9 bases. J gave up 5 bases and V 2 bases, and 7 bases lay outside the gene matches. CDR1 SGHTA and CDR2 FQGTGA come from the germline V gene. The CDR3 runs to 16 residues. CDR3 protein: CASSLWASGDHNEQFF. DNA for the CDR3: TGTGCCAGCAGCTTATGGGCTAGCGGGGATCACAATGAGCAGTTCTTC. The full variable domain, rest sourced from reference TRBV7-3 and TRBJ2-1, is GAGVSQTPSNKVTEKGKYVELRCDPISGHTALYWYRQSLGQGPEFLIYFQGTGAADDSGLPNDRFFAVRPEGSVSTLKIQRTERGDSAVYLCASSLWASGDHNEQFFGPGTRLTVL.

This clone was detected only a few times. Other DNA sequences within the sample encode an identical CDR3. The chain has TRBV5-1 and TRBJ2-1; 9 bases agree with TRBD2. The V gene's germline CDR1 is SGHRS and CDR2 YFSETQ. Unmatched junction bases numbered 9, after V lost 3 bases and J lost 5 bases. This CDR3 is built from 16 residues. CDR3 loop: CASSWGGGGAHNEQFF. CDR3 in DNA: TGCGCCAGCAGCTGGGGGGGCGGGGGGGCCCACAATGAGCAGTTCTTC.

This clone was observed a few times. The rearrangement links TRBV7-9 to TRBJ1-6; TRBD1 matches 8 bases. The CDR3 has 16 residues. V was clipped by 6 bases and J by 8 bases; unmatched bases: 12. Germline assignment: CDR1 SEHNR and CDR2 FQNEAQ (reference sequence). Written as DNA, the CDR3 is TGTGCCAGCAGAAAGGGGGAGAGACAGGGGTATTCACCCCTCCACTTT. Amino acid sequence: CASRKGERQGYSPLHF.

This clone appeared many times. The rearrangement links TRBV18 to TRBJ1-4; perhaps TRBD1 as D (6 bases). V was trimmed by 4 bases and J by 4 bases, leaving 13 bases between them. Germline CDR1 reads KGHSH; CDR2 reads LQKENI. This CDR3 is built from 15 residues. The CDR3: CASSRAWTDNEKLFF. CDR3 coding DNA: TGTGCCAGCTCACGAGCTTGGACAGATAATGAAAAACTGTTTTTT.

This clone has a count of ten or more. V usage is TRBV11-3 and J usage is TRBJ2-7; maybe TRBD2 (6 bases). Per the germline V gene, CDR1 is SGHNT and CDR2 is YENEEA. The V end was cut by 3 bases, the J end by 1 base, with 13 bases between. This CDR3 comprises 15 residues. The CDR3 spells CASSFGGIGSYEQYF. The CDR3 nucleotides read TGTGCCAGCAGCTTCGGCGGGATCGGGTCCTACGAGCAGTACTTC. Supplemented by reference TRBV11-3 and TRBJ2-7, the full variable domain reads EAGVVQSPRYKIIEKKQPVAFWCNPISGHNTLYWYLQNLGQGPELLIRYENEEAVDDSQLPKDRFSAERLKGVDSTLKIQPAELGDSAVYLCASSFGGIGSYEQYFGPGTRLTVT.

This rearrangement joins TRBV11-3 to TRBJ2-5, with a possible D match to TRBD2 (6 bases). The DNA end is a closer match to TRBJ2-7, so the J assignment may be wrong. The CDR3 spans 14 residues. Per germline, CDR1 SGHNT and CDR2 YENEEA. CDR3 nucleotide sequence: TGTGCCAGCAGCTTAACGGCAGGGAGGAACGAGCAGTACTTC. It encodes CASSLTAGRNEQYF.

This clone was seen at least ten times. The chain couples TRBV7-3 to TRBJ1-2; a weak D match, TRBD1 (6 bases). This CDR3 is built from 13 residues. Germline V CDR1 and CDR2: SGHTA, FQGTGA. V gave up 3 bases and J gave up 6 bases, with 11 bases separating them. The CDR3 region is CASSFRTGNGYTF. CDR3 bases: TGTGCCAGCAGCTTCAGAACAGGGAATGGCTACACCTTC.

This clone was counted many times. The gene calls are TRBV6-5 and TRBJ2-7; D is unclear. V lost 2 bases to trimming and J lost 0 bases, with 8 bases between them. The CDR3 has 14 residues. Germline loops: CDR1 MNHEY, CDR2 SVGAGI. CDR3 sequence: CASSYGGDSYEQYF. In DNA form, the CDR3 reads TGTGCCAGCAGTTACGGCGGTGACTCCTACGAGCAGTACTTC.

In this sample, this clone turned up many times. This chain links TRBV6-5 with TRBJ2-7; the match to TRBD1 covers 9 bases. CDR3 length: 15 amino acids. The ends lost 6 bases at V and 3 bases at J; junction bases unmatched: 9. Germline assignment: CDR1 MNHEY and CDR2 SVGAGI. Written as DNA, the CDR3 is TGTGCCAGCAGACTACAGGGGGCAGGGTTCTACGAGCAGTACTTC. Protein sequence: CASRLQGAGFYEQYF.

This clone was detected ten times or more. This chain uses TRBV19 with TRBJ2-1; TRBD2 is a possible D gene (6 bases). The CDR3 runs 16 residues. The V gene's germline CDR1 is LNHDA and CDR2 SQIVND (reference sequence). V lost 4 bases and J lost 1, with 14 bases in between. The CDR3 DNA reads TGTGCCAGTAGTACCTTCGGGAGCTTTTCCTACAATGAGCAGTTCTTC. Protein sequence: CASSTFGSFSYNEQFF.

This clone was observed at least ten times. The CDR3 DNA follows: TGTGCCAGCAGCTCTGACAGGGGGCAGGGTCAGCCCCAGCATTTT. This encodes CASSSDRGQGQPQHF. This chain uses TRBV5-6 with TRBJ1-5, with TRBD1 identical over 10 bases. The J segment lost 6 bases and the V segment lost 3 bases, leaving 6 bases of the junction unmatched. The CDR3 covers 15 residues. Per germline, CDR1 SGHDT and CDR2 YYEEEE.

This clone showed up just a few times. The CDR3 protein is CASSLGGGLAGKETQYF. The CDR3 nucleotides read TGTGCCAGCAGCTTAGGGGGCGGGCTAGCGGGAAAGGAGACCCAGTACTTC. This rearrangement joins TRBV7-9 to TRBJ2-5; TRBD2 matches at 9 bases. CDR1 is SEHNR and CDR2 is FQNEAQ in the germline V gene (reference sequence). Trimming cost V 1 base and J 5 bases; bases outside gene matches: 11. The CDR3 contains 17 residues.

This clone was counted at least ten times. The rearrangement links TRBV27 to TRBJ1-6; 11 bases align to TRBD1. Germline V gene lookup returns CDR1 MNHEY and CDR2 SMNVEV (reference sequence). This CDR3 region has 16 residues. The J segment lost 8 bases and the V segment lost 6 bases, leaving 9 bases of the junction unmatched. CDR3 loop: CASSHWTGGQDSPLHF. CDR3 DNA sequence: TGTGCCAGCAGCCACTGGACAGGGGGCCAGGATTCACCCCTCCACTTT.

The table lists this clone with many counts. The genes are TRBV19 and TRBJ1-1, with TRBD1 identical over 9 bases. The CDR3 has 13 residues. Unmatched junction bases numbered 5, after V lost 6 bases and J lost 6 bases. CDR1 LNHDA and CDR2 SQIVND come from the germline V gene (reference sequence). CDR3 nucleotides: TGTGCCAGTAGGGCACAGGGGGCCGCTGAAGCTTTCTTT. It yields the protein CASRAQGAAEAFF.

Many counts were recorded for this clone. The chain couples TRBV27 to TRBJ2-1; maybe TRBD2 (6 bases). Germline V CDR1 and CDR2: MNHEY, SMNVEV (reference sequence). This CDR3 spans 16 amino acids. V lost 3 bases, J lost 4 bases, and 16 bases lay in between. CDR3 in DNA: TGTGCCAGCAGTTTGATCGGAGGGACGGTGTACAATGAGCAGTTCTTC. It translates to CASSLIGGTVYNEQFF.

The chain combines TRBV14 with TRBJ2-3, with a possible D match to TRBD1 (6 bases). The CDR3 is made up of 19 amino acids. Germline V gene data show CDR1 as SGHDN and CDR2 as FVKESK. Trimming shortened V by 0 bases and J by 0 bases, and 19 bases separated the two germline ends. This CDR3 reads CASSQDIHPRGTSTDTQYF. The CDR3 nucleotides read TGTGCCAGCAGCCAAGATATCCACCCAAGGGGGACAAGCACAGATACGCAGTATTTT.

This clone was recorded at least ten times. V is TRBV5-1 and J is TRBJ1-2, with 7 positions matching TRBD1. J gave up 4 bases and V 4 bases, and 10 bases lay outside the gene matches. The CDR3 contains 15 residues. Per germline, CDR1 SGHRS and CDR2 YFSETQ. CDR3: CASSATGAAGYGYTF. The CDR3 bases are TGCGCCAGCAGCGCAACAGGGGCCGCGGGCTATGGCTACACCTTC.

This clone came up many times. This chain connects TRBV6-5 to TRBJ2-7, with 8 bases identical to TRBD1. In germline, CDR1 is MNHEY, CDR2 SVGAGI. The CDR3 consists of 14 residues. The J segment lost 8 bases and the V segment lost 6 bases, leaving 12 bases of the junction unmatched. CDR3 sequence (DNA): TGTGCCAGCAGACCCTGGACAGGGAATAAGCAGCAGTACTTC. Translated, it gives CASRPWTGNKQQYF.

This clone was detected many times. The gene calls are TRBV5-1 and TRBJ2-1; 11 bases agree with TRBD2. This CDR3 spans 14 amino acids. CDR1 and CDR2 (germline): SGHRS, YFSETQ. Losses at the gene ends were 7 bases for V and 6 bases for J; bases not matched to a gene: 6. The CDR3 DNA is TGCGCCAGCTGCACTAGCGGGAGTTCCAATGAGCAGTTCTTC. It codes for CASCTSGSSNEQFF. The entire variable domain, with the rest obtained from reference TRBV5-1 and TRBJ2-1, is as follows: KAGVTQTPRYLIKTRGQQVTLSCSPISGHRSVSWYQQTPGQGLQFLFEYFSETQRNKGNFPGRFSGRQFSNSRSEMNVSTLELGDSALYLCASCTSGSSNEQFFGPGTRLTVL.

This clone was observed at least ten times. The rearrangement joins TRBV6-5 to TRBJ2-5, with D possibly matching TRBD1 (6 bases). The CDR3 has 15 residues. Germline V gene data show CDR1 as MNHEY and CDR2 as SVGAGI. The germline V and J ends were trimmed by 2 bases and 1 base, with 11 bases remaining between them. The CDR3 coding sequence is TGTGCCAGCAGTTACGGGGGCGGAACCCAAGAGACCCAGTACTTC. The encoded protein is CASSYGGGTQETQYF.